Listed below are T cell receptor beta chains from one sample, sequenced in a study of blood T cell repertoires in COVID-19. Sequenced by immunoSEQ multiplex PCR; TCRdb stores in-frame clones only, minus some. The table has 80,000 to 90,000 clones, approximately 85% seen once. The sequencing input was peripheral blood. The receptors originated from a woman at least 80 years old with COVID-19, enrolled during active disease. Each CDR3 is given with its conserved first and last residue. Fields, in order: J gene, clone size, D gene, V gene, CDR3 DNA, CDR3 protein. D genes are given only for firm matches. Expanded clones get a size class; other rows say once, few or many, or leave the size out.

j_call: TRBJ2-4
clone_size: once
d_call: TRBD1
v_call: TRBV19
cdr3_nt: TGTGCCAGTAGTATGGACAGGGGGCGCCTAGCCAAAAACATTCAGTACTTC
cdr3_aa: CASSMDRGRLAKNIQYF

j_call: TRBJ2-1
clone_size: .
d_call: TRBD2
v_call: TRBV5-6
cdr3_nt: TGTGCCAGCAGCATAAGGACGGGGAGGGGGTTCTTC
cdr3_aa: CASSIRTGRGFF

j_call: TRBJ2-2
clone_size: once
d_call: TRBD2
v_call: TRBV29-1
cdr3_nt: TGCAGCGTGCACGGGGGGAGGGCCTATCCCGGGGAGCTGTTTTTT
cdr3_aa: CSVHGGRAYPGELFF

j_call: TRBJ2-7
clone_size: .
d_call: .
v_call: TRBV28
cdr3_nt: TGTGCCAGCGGAGTGGTCTCCTACGAGCAGTACTTC
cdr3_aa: CASGVVSYEQYF

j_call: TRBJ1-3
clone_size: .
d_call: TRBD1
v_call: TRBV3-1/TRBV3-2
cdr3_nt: TGTGCCAGCAGCCAATTCCGACAGGGGACCTCTGGAAACACCATATATTTT
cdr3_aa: CASSQFRQGTSGNTIYF

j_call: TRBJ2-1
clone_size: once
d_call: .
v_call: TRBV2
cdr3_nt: TGTGCCAGCAGTGTCACAGGGACGCCTGGGCAGTTCTTC
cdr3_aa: CASSVTGTPGQFF

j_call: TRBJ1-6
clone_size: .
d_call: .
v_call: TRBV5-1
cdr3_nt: TGCGCCAGCAGCTTGGGGCTTAATTCACCCCTCCACTTT
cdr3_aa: CASSLGLNSPLHF

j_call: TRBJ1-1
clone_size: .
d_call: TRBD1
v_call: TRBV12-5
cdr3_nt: TGTGCTAGTGGTTATCAGGGGGGGAACACTGAAGCTTTCTTT
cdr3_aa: CASGYQGGNTEAFF

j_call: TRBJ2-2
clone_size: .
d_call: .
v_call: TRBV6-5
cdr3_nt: TGTGCCAGCAGGCCCTGGCCGTTCGGGGAGCTGTTTTTT
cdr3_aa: CASRPWPFGELFF

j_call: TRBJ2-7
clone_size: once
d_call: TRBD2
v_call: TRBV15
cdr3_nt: TGTGCCACCAGCAGTTCCCGAGCGGGAGGGTTGGGTGAGCAGTACTTC
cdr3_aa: CATSSSRAGGLGEQYF

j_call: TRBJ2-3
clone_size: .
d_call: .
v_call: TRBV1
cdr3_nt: TGCACCAGCAGCTTAGTTACTAGCGGGGCCCCAGATACGCAGTATTTT
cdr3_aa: CTSSLVTSGAPDTQYF

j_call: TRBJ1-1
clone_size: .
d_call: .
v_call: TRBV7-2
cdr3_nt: TGTGCCAGCAGCTTAGGCGGGAGGGACACTGAAGCTTTCTTT
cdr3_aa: CASSLGGRDTEAFF

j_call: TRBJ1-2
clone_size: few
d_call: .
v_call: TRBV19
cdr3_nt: TGTGCCAGTACCCTCTCCCCGGGGGGCGCTGGCTATGGCTACACCTTC
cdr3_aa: CASTLSPGGAGYGYTF

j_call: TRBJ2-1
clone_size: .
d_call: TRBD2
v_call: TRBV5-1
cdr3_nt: TGCGCCAGCACCGTGGGACTAGCGGGAGACAATGAGCAGTTCTTC
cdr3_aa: CASTVGLAGDNEQFF

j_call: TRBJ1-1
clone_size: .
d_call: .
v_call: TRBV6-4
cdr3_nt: TGTGCCAGAACCCTCCGGACGGGGAACTCGAAAACTGAAGCTTTCTTT
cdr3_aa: CARTLRTGNSKTEAFF

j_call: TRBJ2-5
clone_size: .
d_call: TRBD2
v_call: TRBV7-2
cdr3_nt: TGTGCCAGCAGCTTCGAGCGGGGGGCTCCTCGAGAGACCCAGTACTTC
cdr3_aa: CASSFERGAPRETQYF

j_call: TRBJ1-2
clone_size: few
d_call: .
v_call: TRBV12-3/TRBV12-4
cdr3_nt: TGTGCCAGCAGTTTAGACAGGAACTATGGCTACACCTTC
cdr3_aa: CASSLDRNYGYTF

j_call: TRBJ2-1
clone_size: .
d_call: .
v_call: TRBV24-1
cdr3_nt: TGTGCCACCAGTGAGCCCCAAGCGCGGTCCTACAATGAGCAGTTCTTC
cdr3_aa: CATSEPQARSYNEQFF

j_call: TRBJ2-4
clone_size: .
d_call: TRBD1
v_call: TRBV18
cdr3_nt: TGTGCCAGCTCACCACTTGCGGGACAGGGGACGCCCAAAAACATTCAGTACTTC
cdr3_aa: CASSPLAGQGTPKNIQYF

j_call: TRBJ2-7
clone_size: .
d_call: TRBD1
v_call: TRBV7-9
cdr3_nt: TGTGCCAGCAGCTTAGCGCGCAGGGGGCGTGGGTACGAGCAGTACTTC
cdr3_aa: CASSLARRGRGYEQYF

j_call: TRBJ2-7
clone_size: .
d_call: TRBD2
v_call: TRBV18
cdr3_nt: TGTGCCAGCTCACACGGACTAGCGGGTGCACAATGGGGGCAGTACTTC
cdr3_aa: CASSHGLAGAQWGQYF

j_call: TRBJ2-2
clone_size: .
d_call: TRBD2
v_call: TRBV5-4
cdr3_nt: TGTGCCAGCAGCTCAGGACTAGCGGGAATCACCGGGGAGCTGTTTTTT
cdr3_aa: CASSSGLAGITGELFF

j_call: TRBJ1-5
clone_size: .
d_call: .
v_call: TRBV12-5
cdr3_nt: TGTGCTAGTGGTTTGGGGGCTGGGAATCAGCCCCAGCATTTT
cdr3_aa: CASGLGAGNQPQHF

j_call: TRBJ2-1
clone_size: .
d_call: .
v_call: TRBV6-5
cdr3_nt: TGTGCCAGCAGGAATGGACAGACCAACAATGAGCAGTTCTTC
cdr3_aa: CASRNGQTNNEQFF

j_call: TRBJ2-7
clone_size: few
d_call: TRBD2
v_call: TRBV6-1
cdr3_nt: TGTGCCAGCAGTGGAGCGGGAGCCCTCTACGAGCAGTACTTC
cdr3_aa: CASSGAGALYEQYF

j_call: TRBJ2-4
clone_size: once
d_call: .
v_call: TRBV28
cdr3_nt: TGTGCCAGCAGTTTACAGGCGAAAAACATTCAGTACTTC
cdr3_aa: CASSLQAKNIQYF

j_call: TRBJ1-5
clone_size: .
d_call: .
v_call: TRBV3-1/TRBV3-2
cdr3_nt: TGTGCCAGCAGCCAAGATCCCAGGGGTCAGCCCCAGCATTTT
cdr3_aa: CASSQDPRGQPQHF

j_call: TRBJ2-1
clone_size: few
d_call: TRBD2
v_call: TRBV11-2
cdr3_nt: TGTGCCAGCAGCTTTAGCGGGGGGTATGGTGAGCAGTTCTTC
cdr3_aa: CASSFSGGYGEQFF

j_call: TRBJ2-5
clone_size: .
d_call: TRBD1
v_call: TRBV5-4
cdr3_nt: TGTGCCAGCAGCTTGGCACCGGGACAGCGAAGAGGGGAGACCCAGTACTTC
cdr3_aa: CASSLAPGQRRGETQYF

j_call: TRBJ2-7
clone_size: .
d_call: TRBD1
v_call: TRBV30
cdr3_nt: TGTGCCTGGCAAACAGGGGGACGGCAGTACTTC
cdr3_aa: CAWQTGGRQYF

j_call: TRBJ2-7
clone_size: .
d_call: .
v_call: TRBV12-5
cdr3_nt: TGTGCTAGTGGTTTGGACCCGGGCTACGAGCAGTACTTC
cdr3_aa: CASGLDPGYEQYF

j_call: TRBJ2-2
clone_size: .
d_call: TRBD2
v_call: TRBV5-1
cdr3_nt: TGCGCCAGCAGCCTCCACCTAGCGGGAGGGGACGGGGAGCTGTTTTTT
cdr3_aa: CASSLHLAGGDGELFF

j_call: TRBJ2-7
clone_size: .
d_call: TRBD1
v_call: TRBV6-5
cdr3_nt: TGTGCCAGCAGTTCCTTCCTTAGACAGGGGAAAAGGGAGCAGTACTTC
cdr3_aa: CASSSFLRQGKREQYF